Many counts were recorded for the clone carrying this T cell receptor (beta chain). The sample originates from a study of patients with pleural tuberculosis. One entry per CDR3 protein results from TCRdb running MiXCR on the reads. The sample has around 49,000 distinct CDR3 sequences, 6% to 8% seen once; the top ten hold 16%. CDR1 is LNHDA and CDR2 is SQIVND in the germline V gene (reference sequence). V lost 1 base to trimming and J lost 1 base, with 7 bases between them. The length of the CDR3 is 14 residues. The clonotype comes from a human donor with pleural tuberculosis. The V and J genes are TRBV19 and TRBJ1-1; D possibly corresponds to TRBD1 (5 bases). The CDR3 protein is CASSIARANTEAFF. CDR3 nucleotide sequence: TGTGCCAGTAGTATAGCCAGGGCGAACACTGAAGCTTTCTTT.